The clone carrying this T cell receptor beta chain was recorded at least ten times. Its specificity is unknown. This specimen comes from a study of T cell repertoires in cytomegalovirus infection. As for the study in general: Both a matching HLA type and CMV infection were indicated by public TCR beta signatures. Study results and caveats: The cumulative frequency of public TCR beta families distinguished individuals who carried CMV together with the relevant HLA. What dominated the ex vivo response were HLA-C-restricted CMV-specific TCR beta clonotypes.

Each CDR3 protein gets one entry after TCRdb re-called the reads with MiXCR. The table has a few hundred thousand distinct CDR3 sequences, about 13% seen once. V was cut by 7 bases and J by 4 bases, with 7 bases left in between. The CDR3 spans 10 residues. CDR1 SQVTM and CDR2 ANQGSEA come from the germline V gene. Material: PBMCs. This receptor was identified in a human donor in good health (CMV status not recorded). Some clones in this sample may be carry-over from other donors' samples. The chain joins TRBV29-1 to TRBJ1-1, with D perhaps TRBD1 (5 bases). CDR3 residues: CSGGGTEAFF. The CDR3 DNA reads TGCAGCGGGGGGGGCACTGAAGCTTTCTTT.